This paragraph covers one T cell receptor (beta chain) sequence. After extraction with the RNeasy kit, 0.5 to 1 ug of the RNA was reverse transcribed using random hexamers. TCRdb independently ran MiXCR on the immunoSEQ multiplex PCR reads; one entry per CDR3 protein. The sample lists 200,000 or so distinct CDR3 sequences, nearly 95% seen once, with 0.093% in the top ten. The data derive from a study of CD8 T cells in Susac syndrome. Sample: CD4+ T cells from PBMCs. The clonotype comes from a human donor with multiple sclerosis.

CDR3 DNA sequence: TGCGGACAGAGTAGGGGCACCGGGGAGCTGTTTTTT. Protein sequence: CGQSRGTGELFF. The genes are TRBV20-1 and TRBJ2-2, with D maybe TRBD1 (6 bases). Germline CDR1 is DFQATT and CDR2 is SNEGSKA (reference sequence). The length of the CDR3 is 12 residues.